This TCR beta chain comes out of a study of long-term antiretroviral therapy in people with HIV. Points from the study as a whole: Repertoires looked antigen-experienced, with only a slight naive shift after ART.

From each donor, at least one pre-ART PBMC sample and at least two post-ART PBMC samples were obtained. Running of the v3.0 immunoSEQ assay took place at survey level. TCRdb's table, derived via immunoSEQ multiplex PCR, lists solely in-frame clones and lacks some. The repertoire consists of 30,000 to 35,000 clones, with roughly 94% occurring once and the leading ten covering roughly 4%. CDR3 size: 17 residues. Trimming stripped 4 bases from V and 0 bases from J, with 13 bases between. Germline values: CDR1 MNHNS, CDR2 SASEGT. The count of this clone is one. No antigen is known for it. Source: unsorted PBMCs, taken approximately 5.1 years after starting antiretroviral therapy. The clonotype originates from a woman aged 45-59 years with HIV. J is TRBJ1-6 and V is TRBV6-1, with a weak D call TRBD1 (5 bases). The DNA for the CDR3 is TGTGCCAGCAGTGGTCCGGGACTGAGCTCCTATAATTCACCCCTCCACTTT. Amino acids: CASSGPGLSSYNSPLHF.